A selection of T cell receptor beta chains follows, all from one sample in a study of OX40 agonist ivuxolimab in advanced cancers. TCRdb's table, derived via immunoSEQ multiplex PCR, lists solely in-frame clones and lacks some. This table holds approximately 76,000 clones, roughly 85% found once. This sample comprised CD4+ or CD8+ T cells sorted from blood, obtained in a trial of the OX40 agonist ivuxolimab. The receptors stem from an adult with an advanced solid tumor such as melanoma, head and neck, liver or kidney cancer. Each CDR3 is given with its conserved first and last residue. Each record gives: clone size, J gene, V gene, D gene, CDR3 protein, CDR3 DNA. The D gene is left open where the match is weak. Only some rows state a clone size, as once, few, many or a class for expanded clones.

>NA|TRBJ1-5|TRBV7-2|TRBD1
CASSERTGTNQPQHF
TGTGCCAGCAGCGAGAGGACAGGGACCAATCAGCCCCAGCATTTT
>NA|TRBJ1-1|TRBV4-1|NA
CASSPTAVPGDTEAFF
TGCGCCAGCAGCCCAACCGCAGTCCCGGGGGACACTGAAGCTTTCTTT
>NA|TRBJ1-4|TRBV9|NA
CASSPGVGATNEKLFF
TGTGCCAGCAGCCCGGGGGTGGGGGCGACTAATGAAAAACTGTTTTTT
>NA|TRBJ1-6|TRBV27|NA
CASSFGQGLSNSPLHF
TGTGCCAGCAGTTTTGGGCAGGGACTTTCAAATTCACCCCTCCACTTT
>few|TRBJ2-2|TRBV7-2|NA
CASSPIAGELFF
TGTGCCAGCAGCCCCATCGCTGGGGAGCTGTTTTTT
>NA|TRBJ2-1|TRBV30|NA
CAWNRGPLNEQFF
TGTGCCTGGAACCGGGGGCCCCTGAATGAGCAGTTCTTC
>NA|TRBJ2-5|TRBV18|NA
CASSPQDPQRETQYF
TGTGCCAGCTCACCACAGGACCCACAACGGGAGACCCAGTACTTC
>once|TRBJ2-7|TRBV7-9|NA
CASSLADTYEQYF
TGTGCCAGCAGCTTAGCTGATACCTACGAGCAGTACTTC
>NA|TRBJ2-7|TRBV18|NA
CASSPPGQADYEQYF
TGTGCCAGCTCACCACCGGGGCAGGCCGACTACGAGCAGTACTTC
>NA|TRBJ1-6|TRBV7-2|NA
CASSLVGGVDSPLHF
TGTGCCAGCAGCTTAGTTGGGGGCGTCGATTCACCCCTCCACTTT
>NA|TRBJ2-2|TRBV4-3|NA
CASSQEGPGRTNTGELFF
TGCGCCAGCAGCCAGGAGGGTCCTGGCCGAACGAACACCGGGGAGCTGTTTTTT
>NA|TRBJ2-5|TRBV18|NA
CASSQQETQYF
TGTGCCAGCTCACAGCAAGAGACCCAGTACTTC
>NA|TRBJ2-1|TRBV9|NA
CASSTTGVVYNEQFF
TGTGCCAGCAGCACGACGGGGGTCGTCTACAATGAGCAGTTCTTC
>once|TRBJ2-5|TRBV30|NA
CAWTSKRGGETQYF
TGTGCCTGGACCTCGAAGCGAGGTGGGGAGACCCAGTACTTC
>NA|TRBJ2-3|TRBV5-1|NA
CASSNDYERTDTQYF
TGCGCCAGCAGCAACGACTACGAGCGCACAGATACGCAGTATTTT
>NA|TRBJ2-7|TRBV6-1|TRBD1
CASSRTGDSYEQYF
TGTGCCAGCAGTCGGACAGGGGATTCCTACGAGCAGTACTTC
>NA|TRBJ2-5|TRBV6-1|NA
CASSGQLLQETQYF
TGTGCCAGCAGCGGACAGCTCCTCCAAGAGACCCAGTACTTC
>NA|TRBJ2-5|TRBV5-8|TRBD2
CASSLAGNQETQYF
TGTGCCAGCAGCTTAGCGGGGAACCAAGAGACCCAGTACTTC
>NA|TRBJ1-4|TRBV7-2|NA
CASRLGGQVFEKLFF
TGTGCCAGCAGGCTAGGGGGACAAGTCTTTGAAAAACTGTTTTTT
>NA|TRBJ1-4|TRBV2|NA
CASRGHSSTNEKLFF
TGTGCCAGCAGGGGACACTCGTCAACTAATGAAAAACTGTTTTTT
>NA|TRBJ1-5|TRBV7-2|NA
CASSFGRIQPQHF
TGTGCCAGCAGCTTTGGGCGGATTCAGCCCCAGCATTTT
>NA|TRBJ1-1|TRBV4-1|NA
CASSQDTGGGPNTEAFF
TGCGCCAGCAGCCAAGATACGGGCGGGGGACCTAACACTGAAGCTTTCTTT
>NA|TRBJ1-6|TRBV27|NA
CASSGRTDSSYNSPLHF
TGTGCCAGCAGTGGAAGGACGGATAGCTCCTATAATTCACCCCTCCACTTT
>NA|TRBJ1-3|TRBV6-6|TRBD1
CASSYPGQGGNTIYF
TGTGCCAGCAGTTACCCGGGACAGGGGGGAAACACCATATATTTT
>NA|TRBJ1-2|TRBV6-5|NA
CASSRGTRGYYGYTF
TGTGCCAGCAGCAGGGGTACTAGGGGTTACTATGGCTACACCTTC
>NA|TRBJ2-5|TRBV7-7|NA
CASSYQETFGTQYF
TGTGCTAGCAGCTACCAAGAAACCTTTGGGACCCAGTACTTC
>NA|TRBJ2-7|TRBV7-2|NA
CASSLVGVGAYEQYF
TGTGCCAGCAGCTTAGTAGGGGTGGGGGCCTACGAGCAGTACTTC
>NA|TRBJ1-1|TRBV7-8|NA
CASSFSLDTEAFF
TGTGCCAGCAGCTTCTCCCTGGACACTGAAGCTTTCTTT
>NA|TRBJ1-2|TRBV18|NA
CASSSDGSYGYTF
TGTGCCAGCTCGTCAGACGGGAGCTATGGCTACACCTTC
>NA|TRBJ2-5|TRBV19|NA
CASSISGLQETQYF
TGTGCCAGTAGTATCTCCGGTTTACAAGAGACCCAGTACTTC
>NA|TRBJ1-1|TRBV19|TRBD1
CASSPGEGAWTEAFF
TGTGCCAGTAGTCCCGGGGAGGGGGCGTGGACTGAAGCTTTCTTT
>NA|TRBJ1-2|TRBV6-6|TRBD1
CASSHGQGDYGYTF
TGTGCCAGCAGCCACGGGCAGGGGGACTATGGCTACACCTTC
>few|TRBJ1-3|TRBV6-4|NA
CASSDVGQAGNTIYF
TGTGCCAGCAGTGACGTGGGTCAGGCCGGAAACACCATATATTTT
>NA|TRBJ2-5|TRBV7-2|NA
CASSSTVPETQYF
TGTGCCAGCAGCTCCACTGTCCCCGAGACCCAGTACTTC
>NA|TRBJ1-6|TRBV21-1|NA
CASSKGGPRSPLHF
TGTGCCAGCAGCAAAGGAGGTCCACGGTCACCCCTCCACTTT
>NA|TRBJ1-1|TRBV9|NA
CASSVASQMNTEAFF
TGTGCCAGCAGCGTAGCTTCACAGATGAACACTGAAGCTTTCTTT
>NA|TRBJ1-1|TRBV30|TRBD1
CARSTGLDTEAFF
TGTGCCCGATCGACAGGGTTAGACACTGAAGCTTTCTTT
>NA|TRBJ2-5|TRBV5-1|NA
CASSLGGNPRETQYF
TGCGCCAGCAGCTTGGGGGGCAATCCAAGGGAGACCCAGTACTTC
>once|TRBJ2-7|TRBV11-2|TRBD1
CASSSDRAYEQYF
TGTGCCAGCAGCTCGGACAGGGCCTACGAGCAGTACTTC
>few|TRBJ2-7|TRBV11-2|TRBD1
CASGTERIYEQYF
TGTGCCAGCGGGACAGAGCGGATTTACGAGCAGTACTTC
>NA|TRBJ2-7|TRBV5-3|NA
CARSLDRGGVFLHEQYF
TGTGCCAGAAGCTTGGACAGGGGGGGAGTTTTCCTACACGAGCAGTACTTC
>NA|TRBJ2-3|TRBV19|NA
CASSIWGEATDTQYF
TGTGCCAGTAGTATATGGGGCGAGGCCACAGATACGCAGTATTTT
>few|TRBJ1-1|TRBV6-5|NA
CASSYVGEAFF
TGTGCCAGCAGTTATGTGGGTGAGGCTTTCTTT
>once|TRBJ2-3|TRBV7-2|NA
CASSLVARGVITDTQYF
TGTGCCAGCAGTCTCGTGGCCAGGGGGGTCATCACAGATACGCAGTATTTT
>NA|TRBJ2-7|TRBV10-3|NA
CAISDGTSPYEQYF
TGTGCCATCAGTGACGGGACATCGCCTTACGAGCAGTACTTC